This T cell receptor beta chain was retrieved from a study of PD-1 blockade in classical Hodgkin lymphoma. Concerning this clone itself: Its antigen is as yet unknown.

This table comes from immunoSEQ multiplex PCR, and its TCRdb copy is limited to in-frame clones, with some not included. Of around 45,000 clones listed, around 76% were seen once; the top ten hold 2.5% to 3%. Germline assignment: CDR1 SGHDN and CDR2 FVKESK. V dropped 0 bases and J dropped 10; count of bases not matched to a gene: 9. There are 15 residues in the CDR3. No patient escaped relapse after autologous stem cell transplantation, and brentuximab vedotin exposure varied. General study findings and limits: Nothing has yet pinned down what causes the repertoire differences, possibly disease activity or prior therapy. Patients were excluded if nivolumab began under 1 year after ASCT (the autologous transplant).

This clonotype was obtained from a human donor with classical Hodgkin lymphoma. The gene calls are TRBV14 and TRBJ2-5; 9 positions match TRBD2. The material sequenced was peripheral blood mononuclear cells (PBMCs), taken before the second cycle of nivolumab. The CDR3: CASSQDLRRGGLQYF. The CDR3 DNA follows: TGTGCCAGCAGCCAAGATCTGCGGCGGGGGGGCCTCCAGTACTTC.